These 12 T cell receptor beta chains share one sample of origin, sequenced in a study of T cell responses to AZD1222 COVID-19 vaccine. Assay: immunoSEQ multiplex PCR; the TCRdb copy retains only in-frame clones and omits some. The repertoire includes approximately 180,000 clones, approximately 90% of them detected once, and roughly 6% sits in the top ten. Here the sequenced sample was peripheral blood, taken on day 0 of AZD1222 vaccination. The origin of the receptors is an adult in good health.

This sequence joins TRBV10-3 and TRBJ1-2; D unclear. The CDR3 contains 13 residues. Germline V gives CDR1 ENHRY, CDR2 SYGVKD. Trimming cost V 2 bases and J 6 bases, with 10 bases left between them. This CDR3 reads CAISEAEGNGYTF. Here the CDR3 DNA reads TGTGCCATCAGTGAGGCGGAGGGCAATGGCTACACCTTC.

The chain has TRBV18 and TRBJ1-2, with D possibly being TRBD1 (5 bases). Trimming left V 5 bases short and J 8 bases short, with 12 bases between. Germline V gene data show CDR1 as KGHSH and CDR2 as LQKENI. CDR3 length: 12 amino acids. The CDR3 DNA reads TGTGCCAGCTCAGCGCTGGCAGGGGGCTACACCTTC. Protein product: CASSALAGGYTF.

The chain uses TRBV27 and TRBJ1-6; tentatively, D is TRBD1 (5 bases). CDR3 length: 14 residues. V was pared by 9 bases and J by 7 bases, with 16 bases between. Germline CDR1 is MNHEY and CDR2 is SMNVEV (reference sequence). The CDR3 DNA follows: TGTGCCAGTCGACAGCCTGGGAGGAATTCACCCCTCCACTTT. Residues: CASRQPGRNSPLHF.

CDR3 sequence (DNA): TGTGCCAGCAGTTACGGGAGTGCTGGGGCCAACGTCCTGACTTTC. Amino acids: CASSYGSAGANVLTF. The gene calls are TRBV6-5 and TRBJ2-6; D is possibly TRBD2 (5 bases). The CDR3 contains 15 residues. Germline V gene lookup returns CDR1 MNHEY and CDR2 SVGAGI. The germline V and J ends were trimmed by 2 bases and 2 bases, with 7 bases remaining between them.

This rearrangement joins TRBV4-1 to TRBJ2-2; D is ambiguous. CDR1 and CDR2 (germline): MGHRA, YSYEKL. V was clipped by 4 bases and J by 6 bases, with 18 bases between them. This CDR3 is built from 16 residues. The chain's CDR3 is CASSPLVGLVAGELFF. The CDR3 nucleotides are TGCGCCAGCAGCCCATTAGTAGGGCTAGTTGCCGGGGAGCTGTTTTTT.

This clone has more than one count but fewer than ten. The CDR3 loop is CASGREDIPLTGELFF. The CDR3 DNA sequence: TGTGCCAGCGGTAGAGAGGACATCCCTCTTACCGGGGAGCTGTTTTTT. This chain links TRBV2 with TRBJ2-2; D perhaps matches TRBD1 (5 bases). Germline assignment: CDR1 SNHLY and CDR2 FYNNEI. The CDR3 consists of 16 residues. Trimming removed 8 bases at V and 5 bases at J, with 21 bases between.

CDR3 in DNA: TGTGCCAGTAGTATACCACTCGTCCGGCCGGCCGGAAACACCATATATTTT. This translates into CASSIPLVRPAGNTIYF. This chain joins TRBV19 and TRBJ1-3; D gene ambiguous. Germline CDR1 is LNHDA and CDR2 is SQIVND (reference sequence). The V and J ends lost 2 bases and 4 bases respectively, with 18 bases between them. The CDR3 sequence is 17 residues long.

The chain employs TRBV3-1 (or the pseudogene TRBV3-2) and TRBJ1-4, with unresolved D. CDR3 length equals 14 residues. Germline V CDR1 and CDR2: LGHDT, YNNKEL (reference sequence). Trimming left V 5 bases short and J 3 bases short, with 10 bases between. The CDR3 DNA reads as TGTGCCAGCAGCAACCGTAGGGCTAATGAAAAACTGTTTTTT. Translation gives CASSNRRANEKLFF.

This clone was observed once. CDR3 in DNA: TGTGCCAGCAGCTTAATACTAGCGGGAATGTACGAGCAGTACTTC. As protein: CASSLILAGMYEQYF. The chain recombines TRBV7-9 with TRBJ2-7; 10 bases agree with TRBD2. Germline loops: CDR1 SEHNR, CDR2 FQNEAQ (reference sequence). Trimming at V came to 2 bases and at J to 4 bases, leaving 5 bases not matched to a gene. This CDR3 spans 15 amino acids.

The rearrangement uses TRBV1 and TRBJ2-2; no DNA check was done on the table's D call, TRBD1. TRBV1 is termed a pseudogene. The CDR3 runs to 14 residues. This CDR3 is CTRADRGATGELFF. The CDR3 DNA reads TGCACCAGGGCCGACAGGGGGGCCACCGGGGAGCTGTTTTTT.

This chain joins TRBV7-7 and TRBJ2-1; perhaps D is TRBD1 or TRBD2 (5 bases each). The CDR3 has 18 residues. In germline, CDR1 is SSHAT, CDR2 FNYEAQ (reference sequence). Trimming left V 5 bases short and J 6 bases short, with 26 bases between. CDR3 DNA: TGTGCCAGCAGCGACCTCGGGCCAGGGAGAAGGTCGCCCAATGAGCAGTTCTTC. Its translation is CASSDLGPGRRSPNEQFF.

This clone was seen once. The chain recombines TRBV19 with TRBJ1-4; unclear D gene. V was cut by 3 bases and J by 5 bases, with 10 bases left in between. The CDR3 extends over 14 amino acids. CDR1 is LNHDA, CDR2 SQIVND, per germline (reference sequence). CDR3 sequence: CASSIYGVNEKLFF. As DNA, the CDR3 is TGTGCCAGTAGTATTTATGGGGTGAATGAAAAACTGTTTTTT.